This TCR beta chain originates from a study of blood T cell repertoires in COVID-19. Before they entered the study, exposed participants had met a COVID-19 case within 2 weeks. With V trimmed by 5 bases and J by 6 bases, 2 bases remained unmatched. Germline V gene data show CDR1 as MNHEY and CDR2 as SVGEGT. The CDR3 is made up of 13 amino acids. The data were produced by immunoSEQ multiplex PCR, yet TCRdb's version contains in-frame clones alone and is incomplete. The table includes approximately 200,000 clones, 75% to 90% detected once. The clonotype originates from a woman aged 30 to 39 who had been exposed to COVID-19. The source material was PBMCs or T cells enriched from blood (not recorded which). J is TRBJ2-3 and V is TRBV6-2 or TRBV6-3; 10 bases fit TRBD2. As DNA, the CDR3 is TGTGCCAGCAGTGTAGCGGGGGGTGATACGCAGTATTTT. It codes for CASSVAGGDTQYF.